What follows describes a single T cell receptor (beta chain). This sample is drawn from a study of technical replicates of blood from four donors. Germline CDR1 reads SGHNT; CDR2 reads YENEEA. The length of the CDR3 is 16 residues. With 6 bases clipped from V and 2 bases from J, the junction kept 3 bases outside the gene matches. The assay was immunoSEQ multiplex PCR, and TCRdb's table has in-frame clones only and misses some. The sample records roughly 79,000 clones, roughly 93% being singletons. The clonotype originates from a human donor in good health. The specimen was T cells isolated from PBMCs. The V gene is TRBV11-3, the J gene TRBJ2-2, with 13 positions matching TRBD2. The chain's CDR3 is CASRTSGRGNTGELFF. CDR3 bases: TGTGCCAGCAGAACTAGCGGGAGGGGAAACACCGGGGAGCTGTTTTTT.